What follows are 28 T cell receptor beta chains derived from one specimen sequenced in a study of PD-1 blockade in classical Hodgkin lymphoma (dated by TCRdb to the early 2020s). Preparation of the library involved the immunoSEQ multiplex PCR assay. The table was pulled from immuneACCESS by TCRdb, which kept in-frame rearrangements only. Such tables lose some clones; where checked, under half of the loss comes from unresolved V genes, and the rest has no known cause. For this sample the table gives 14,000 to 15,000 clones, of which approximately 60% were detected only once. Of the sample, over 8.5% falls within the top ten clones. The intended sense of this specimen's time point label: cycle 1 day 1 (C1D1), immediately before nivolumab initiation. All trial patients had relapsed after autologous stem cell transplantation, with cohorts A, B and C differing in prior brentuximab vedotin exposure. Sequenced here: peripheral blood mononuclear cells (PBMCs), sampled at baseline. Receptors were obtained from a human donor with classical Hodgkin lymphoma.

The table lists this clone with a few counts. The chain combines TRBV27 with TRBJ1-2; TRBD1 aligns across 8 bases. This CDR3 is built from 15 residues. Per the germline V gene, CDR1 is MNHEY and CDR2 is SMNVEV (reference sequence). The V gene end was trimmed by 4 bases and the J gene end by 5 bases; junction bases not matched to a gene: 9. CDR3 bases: TGTGCCAGCAGTTACGGTGTGACAGGGGAATATGGCTACACCTTC. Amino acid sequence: CASSYGVTGEYGYTF.

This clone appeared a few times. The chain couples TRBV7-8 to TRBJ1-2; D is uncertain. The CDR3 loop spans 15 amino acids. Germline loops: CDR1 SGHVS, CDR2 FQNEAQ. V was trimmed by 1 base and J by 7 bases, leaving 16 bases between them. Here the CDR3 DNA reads TGTGCCAGCAGCTTAGGGGTGGCAGACCTTCGTGGCTACACCTTC. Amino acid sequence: CASSLGVADLRGYTF.

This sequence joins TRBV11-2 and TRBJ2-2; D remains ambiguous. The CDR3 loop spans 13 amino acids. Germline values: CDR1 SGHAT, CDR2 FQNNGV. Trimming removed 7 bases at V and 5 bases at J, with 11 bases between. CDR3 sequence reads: CASTSQDTGELFF. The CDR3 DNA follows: TGTGCCAGCACCTCGCAGGATACCGGGGAGCTGTTTTTT.

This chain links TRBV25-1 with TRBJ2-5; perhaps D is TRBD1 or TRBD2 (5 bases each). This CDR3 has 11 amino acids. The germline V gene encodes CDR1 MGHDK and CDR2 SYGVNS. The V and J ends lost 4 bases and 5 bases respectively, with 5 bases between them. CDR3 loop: CASSGGETQYF. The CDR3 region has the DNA TGTGCCAGCAGTGGGGGGGAGACCCAGTACTTC. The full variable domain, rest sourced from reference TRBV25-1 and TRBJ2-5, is EADIYQTPRYLVIGTGKKITLECSQTMGHDKMYWYQQDPGMELHLIHYSYGVNSTEKGDLSSESTVSRIRTEHFPLTLESARPSHTSQYLCASSGGETQYFGPGTRLLVL.

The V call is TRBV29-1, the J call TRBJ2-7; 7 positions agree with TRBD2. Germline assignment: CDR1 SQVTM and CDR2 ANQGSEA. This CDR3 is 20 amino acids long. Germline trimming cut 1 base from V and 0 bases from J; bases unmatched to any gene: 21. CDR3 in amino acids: CSVEGVAKGHSGLSSYEQYF. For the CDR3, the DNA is TGCAGCGTTGAAGGAGTAGCAAAAGGCCATAGCGGGTTGAGCTCCTACGAGCAGTACTTC.

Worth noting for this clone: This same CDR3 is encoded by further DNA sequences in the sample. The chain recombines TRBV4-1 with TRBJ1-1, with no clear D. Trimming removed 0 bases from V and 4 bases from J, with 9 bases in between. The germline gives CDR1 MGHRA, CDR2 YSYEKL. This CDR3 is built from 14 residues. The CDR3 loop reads CASSQDREGTEAFF. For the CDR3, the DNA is TGCGCCAGCAGCCAAGATCGAGAGGGCACTGAAGCTTTCTTT.

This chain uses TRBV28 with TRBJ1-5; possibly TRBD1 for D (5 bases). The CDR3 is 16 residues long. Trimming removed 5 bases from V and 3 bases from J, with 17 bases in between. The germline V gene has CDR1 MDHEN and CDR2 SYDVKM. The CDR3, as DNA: TGTGCCAGCAGTCCCAAAGGTAGGGGCTTCAATCAGCCCCAGCATTTT. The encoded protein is CASSPKGRGFNQPQHF.

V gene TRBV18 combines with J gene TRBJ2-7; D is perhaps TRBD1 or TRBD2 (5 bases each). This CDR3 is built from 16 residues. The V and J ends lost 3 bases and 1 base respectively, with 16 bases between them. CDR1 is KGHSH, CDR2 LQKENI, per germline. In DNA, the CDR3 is TGTGCCAGCTCACCTTCTACGGGGCCACGGTCCTACGAGCAGTACTTC. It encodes CASSPSTGPRSYEQYF.

CDR3 nucleotide sequence: TGCGCCAGCAGCCAAGCCCCCCGACAGGGGGTTGGGTACACTGAAGCTTTCTTT. Translation gives CASSQAPRQGVGYTEAFF. The V call is TRBV4-1, the J call TRBJ1-1; 9 positions match TRBD1. The CDR3 totals 18 residues. Germline assignment: CDR1 MGHRA and CDR2 YSYEKL. The J segment lost 3 bases and the V segment lost 1 base, leaving 12 bases of the junction unmatched.

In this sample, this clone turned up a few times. The CDR3 bases are TGTGCCAGCAGCTTGTTGAAGGGGACTAAGGTGTATGAGCAGTTCTTC. It encodes CASSLLKGTKVYEQFF. The V call is TRBV7-9, the J call TRBJ2-1, with 7 bases fitting TRBD2. The CDR3 contains 16 residues. V dropped 3 bases and J dropped 8; count of bases not matched to a gene: 13. Germline values: CDR1 SEHNR, CDR2 FQNEAQ (reference sequence).

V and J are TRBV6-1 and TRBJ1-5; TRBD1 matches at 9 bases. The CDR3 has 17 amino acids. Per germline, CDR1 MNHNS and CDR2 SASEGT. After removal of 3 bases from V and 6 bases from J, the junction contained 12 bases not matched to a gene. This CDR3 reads CASSEGYGTGSRQPQHF. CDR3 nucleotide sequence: TGTGCCAGCAGTGAGGGGTACGGGACAGGGTCCCGTCAGCCCCAGCATTTT.

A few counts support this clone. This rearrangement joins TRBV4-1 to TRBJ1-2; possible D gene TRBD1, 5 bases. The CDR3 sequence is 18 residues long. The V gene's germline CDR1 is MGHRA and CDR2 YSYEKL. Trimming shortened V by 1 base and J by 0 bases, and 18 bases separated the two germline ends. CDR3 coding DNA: TGCGCCAGCAGCCAAGCCACGGGACTGAGAATAGCTAACTATGGCTACACCTTC. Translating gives CASSQATGLRIANYGYTF.

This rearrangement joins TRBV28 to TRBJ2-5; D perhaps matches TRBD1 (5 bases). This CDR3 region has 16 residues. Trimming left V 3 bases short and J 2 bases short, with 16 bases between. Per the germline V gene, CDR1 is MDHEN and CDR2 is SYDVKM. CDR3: CASSFGSMTVQETQYF. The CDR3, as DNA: TGTGCCAGCAGTTTTGGTTCGATGACAGTACAAGAGACCCAGTACTTC.

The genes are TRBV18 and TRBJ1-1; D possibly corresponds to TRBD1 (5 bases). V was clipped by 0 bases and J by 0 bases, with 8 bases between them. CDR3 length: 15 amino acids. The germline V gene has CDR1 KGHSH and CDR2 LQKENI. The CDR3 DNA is TGTGCCAGCTCACCACCGGCAGGGTTGAACACTGAAGCTTTCTTT. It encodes CASSPPAGLNTEAFF. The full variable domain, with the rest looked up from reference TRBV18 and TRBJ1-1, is NAGVMQNPRHLVRRRGQEARLRCSPMKGHSHVYWYRQLPEEGLKFMVYLQKENIIDESGMPKERFSAEFPKEGPSILRIQQVVRGDSAAYFCASSPPAGLNTEAFFGQGTRLTVV.

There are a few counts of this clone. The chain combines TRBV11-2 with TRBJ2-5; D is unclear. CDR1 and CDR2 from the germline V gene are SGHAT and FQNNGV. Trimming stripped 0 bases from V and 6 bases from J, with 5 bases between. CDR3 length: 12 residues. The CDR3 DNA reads TGTGCCAGCAGCTTAGACCCCAAGACCCAGTACTTC. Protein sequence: CASSLDPKTQYF.

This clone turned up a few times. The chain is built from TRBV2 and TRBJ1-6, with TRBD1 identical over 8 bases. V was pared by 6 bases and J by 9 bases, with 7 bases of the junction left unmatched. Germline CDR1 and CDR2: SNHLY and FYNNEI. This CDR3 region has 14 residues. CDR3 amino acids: CASRPGQEGSPLHF. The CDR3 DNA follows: TGTGCCAGCAGACCGGGACAGGAGGGTTCACCCCTCCACTTT.

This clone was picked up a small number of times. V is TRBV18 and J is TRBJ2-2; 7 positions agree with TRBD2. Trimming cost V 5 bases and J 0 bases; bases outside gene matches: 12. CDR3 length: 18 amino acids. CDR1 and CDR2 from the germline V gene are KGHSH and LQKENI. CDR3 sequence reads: CASSSELAPWANTGELFF. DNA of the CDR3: TGTGCCAGCTCATCGGAACTAGCGCCATGGGCGAACACCGGGGAGCTGTTTTTT.

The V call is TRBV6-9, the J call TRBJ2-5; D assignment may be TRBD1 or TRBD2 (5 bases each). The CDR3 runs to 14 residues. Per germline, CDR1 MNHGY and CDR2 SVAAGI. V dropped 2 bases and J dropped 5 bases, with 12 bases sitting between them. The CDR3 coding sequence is TGTGCCAGCAGTTATCACGGGACGAAGGAGACCCAGTACTTC. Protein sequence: CASSYHGTKETQYF.

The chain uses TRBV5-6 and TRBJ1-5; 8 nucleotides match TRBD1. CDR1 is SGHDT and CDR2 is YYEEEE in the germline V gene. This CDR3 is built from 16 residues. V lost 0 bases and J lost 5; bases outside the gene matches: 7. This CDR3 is CASSLVGQGGDQPQHF. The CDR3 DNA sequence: TGTGCCAGCAGCTTGGTTGGACAGGGAGGCGATCAGCCCCAGCATTTT.

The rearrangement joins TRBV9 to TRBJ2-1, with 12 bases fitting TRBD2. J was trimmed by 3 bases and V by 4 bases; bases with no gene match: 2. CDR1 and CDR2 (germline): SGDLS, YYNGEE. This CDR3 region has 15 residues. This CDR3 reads CASSWTSGDYNEQFF. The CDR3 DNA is TGTGCCAGCAGCTGGACTAGCGGGGACTACAATGAGCAGTTCTTC.

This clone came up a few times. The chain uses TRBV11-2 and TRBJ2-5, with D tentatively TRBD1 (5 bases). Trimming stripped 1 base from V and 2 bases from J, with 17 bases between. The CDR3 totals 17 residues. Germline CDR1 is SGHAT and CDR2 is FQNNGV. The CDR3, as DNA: TGTGCCAGCAGCTTAGCTGGCGCAGGGTGGGGACAAGAGACCCAGTACTTC. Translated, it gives CASSLAGAGWGQETQYF.

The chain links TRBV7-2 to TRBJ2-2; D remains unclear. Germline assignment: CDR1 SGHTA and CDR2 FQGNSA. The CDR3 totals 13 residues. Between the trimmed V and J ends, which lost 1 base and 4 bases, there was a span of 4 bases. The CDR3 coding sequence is TGTGCCAGCAGCTTAGTAGCCACCGGGGAGCTGTTTTTT. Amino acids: CASSLVATGELFF.

The CDR3 here is CASSPLTQTGAEKLFF. CDR3 coding DNA: TGTGCCAGCAGTCCCCTCACCCAGACCGGGGCCGAAAAACTGTTTTTT. V usage is TRBV2 and J usage is TRBJ1-4, with D perhaps TRBD1 (5 bases). Trimming shortened V by 5 bases and J by 8 bases, and 21 bases separated the two germline ends. Germline V gene sequence: CDR1 SNHLY, CDR2 FYNNEI. This CDR3 has 16 amino acids.

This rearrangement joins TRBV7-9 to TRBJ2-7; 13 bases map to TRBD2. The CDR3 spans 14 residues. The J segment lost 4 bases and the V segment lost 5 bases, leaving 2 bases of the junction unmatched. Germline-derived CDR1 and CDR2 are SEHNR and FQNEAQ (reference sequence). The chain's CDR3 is CASSRLAGGYEQYF. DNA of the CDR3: TGTGCCAGCAGCCGACTAGCGGGAGGATACGAGCAGTACTTC.

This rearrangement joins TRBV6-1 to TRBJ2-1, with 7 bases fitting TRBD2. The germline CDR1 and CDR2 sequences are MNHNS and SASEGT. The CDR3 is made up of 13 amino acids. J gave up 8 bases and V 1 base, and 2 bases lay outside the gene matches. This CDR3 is CASSEGGGYEQFF. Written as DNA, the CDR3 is TGTGCCAGCAGTGAAGGGGGGGGTTATGAGCAGTTCTTC.

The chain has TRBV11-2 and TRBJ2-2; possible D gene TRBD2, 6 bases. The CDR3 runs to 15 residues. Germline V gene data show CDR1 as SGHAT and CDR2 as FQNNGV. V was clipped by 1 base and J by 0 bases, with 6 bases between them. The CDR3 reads CASSLGLANTGELFF. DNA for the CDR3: TGTGCCAGCAGCTTAGGACTAGCGAACACCGGGGAGCTGTTTTTT.

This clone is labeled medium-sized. The CDR3 loop reads CASPTYEQYF. DNA for the CDR3: TGCGCCAGCCCTACCTACGAGCAGTACTTC. The V and J genes are TRBV5-1 and TRBJ2-7; D not certain. Trimming shortened V by 7 bases and J by 2 bases, and 4 bases separated the two germline ends. In germline, CDR1 is SGHRS, CDR2 YFSETQ. The CDR3 contains 10 residues.

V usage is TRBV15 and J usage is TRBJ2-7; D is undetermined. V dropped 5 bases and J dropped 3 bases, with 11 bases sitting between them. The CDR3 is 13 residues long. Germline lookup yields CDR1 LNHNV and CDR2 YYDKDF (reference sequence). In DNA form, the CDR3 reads TGTGCCACCAGCGCATACTTACACTACGAGCAGTACTTC. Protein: CATSAYLHYEQYF. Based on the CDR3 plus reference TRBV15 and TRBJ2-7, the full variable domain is DAMVIQNPRYQVTQFGKPVTLSCSQTLNHNVMYWYQQKSSQAPKLLFHYYDKDFNNEADTPDNFQSRRPNTSFCFLDIRSPGLGDTAMYLCATSAYLHYEQYFGPGTRLTVT.